Listed below are T cell receptor beta chains from one sample, sequenced in a study of graft-versus-host responses after intestinal transplantation. TCRdb's table, derived via immunoSEQ multiplex PCR, lists solely in-frame clones and lacks some. The repertoire holds about 90,000 clones, with 85% to 95% as singletons. These receptors' targets are unknown. Sequences were derived from unstimulated CD8+ T cells sorted from spleen or lymph node cells, sampled before transplant. All receptors derive from a human donor who was the organ donor for an intestinal transplant. Each CDR3 is given with its conserved first and last residue. The order of the fields is CDR3 protein, J gene, V gene.

cdr3_aa: CASEGAGNEQFF; j_call: TRBJ2-1; v_call: TRBV5-4
cdr3_aa: CASSFTGSYEQYF; j_call: TRBJ2-7; v_call: TRBV27
cdr3_aa: CASSYGRSTDTQYF; j_call: TRBJ2-3; v_call: TRBV28
cdr3_aa: CASSPGLAGTPTDTQYF; j_call: TRBJ2-3; v_call: TRBV9
cdr3_aa: CASSGTGTYQETQYF; j_call: TRBJ2-5; v_call: TRBV18
cdr3_aa: CASRQRGGAEDTQYF; j_call: TRBJ2-3; v_call: TRBV11-3
cdr3_aa: CASTLGGTSTDTQYF; j_call: TRBJ2-3; v_call: TRBV4-2
cdr3_aa: CAISETVRGAEAFF; j_call: TRBJ1-1; v_call: TRBV10-3
cdr3_aa: CASSLGGWGLASYNEQFF; j_call: TRBJ2-1; v_call: TRBV7-9
cdr3_aa: CALWGDNEQFF; j_call: TRBJ2-1; v_call: TRBV6-1
cdr3_aa: CASYGAGGSYEQYF; j_call: TRBJ2-7; v_call: TRBV21-1
cdr3_aa: CASSRGLAGLTSTDTQYF; j_call: TRBJ2-3; v_call: TRBV19
cdr3_aa: CASSSPAGTNEQFF; j_call: TRBJ2-1; v_call: TRBV7-9
cdr3_aa: CASSASVDVGYSNQPQHF; j_call: TRBJ1-5; v_call: TRBV2
cdr3_aa: CASSSPDRATEAFF; j_call: TRBJ1-1; v_call: TRBV7-9
cdr3_aa: CASSQVSGTGELFF; j_call: TRBJ2-2; v_call: TRBV4-1
cdr3_aa: CASSQDPLTGTGWDEQFF; j_call: TRBJ2-1; v_call: TRBV4-3
cdr3_aa: CASSTSHEQYF; j_call: TRBJ2-7; v_call: TRBV7-9
cdr3_aa: CASSLGTGVPDTQYF; j_call: TRBJ2-3; v_call: TRBV7-9
cdr3_aa: CASSLGDRGANTEAFF; j_call: TRBJ1-1; v_call: TRBV11-2